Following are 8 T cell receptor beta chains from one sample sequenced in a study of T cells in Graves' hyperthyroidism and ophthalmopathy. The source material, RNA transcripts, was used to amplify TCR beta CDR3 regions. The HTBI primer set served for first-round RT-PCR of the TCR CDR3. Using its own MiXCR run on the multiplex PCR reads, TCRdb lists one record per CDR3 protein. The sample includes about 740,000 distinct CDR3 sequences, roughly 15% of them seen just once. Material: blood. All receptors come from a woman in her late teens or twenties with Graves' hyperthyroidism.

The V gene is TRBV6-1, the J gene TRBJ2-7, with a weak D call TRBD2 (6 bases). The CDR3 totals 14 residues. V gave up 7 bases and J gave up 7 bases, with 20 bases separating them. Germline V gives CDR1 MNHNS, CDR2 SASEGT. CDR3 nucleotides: TGTGCCAGCACCAAAGGTCTGGAGGGGTCGGAGCAGTACTTC. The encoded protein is CASTKGLEGSEQYF.

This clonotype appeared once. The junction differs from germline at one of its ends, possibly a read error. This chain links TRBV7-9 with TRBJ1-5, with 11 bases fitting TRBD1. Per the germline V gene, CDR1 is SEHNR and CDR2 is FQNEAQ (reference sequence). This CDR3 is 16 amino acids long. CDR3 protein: CASSLGTGGANQPQHF. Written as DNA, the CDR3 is TGTGCCAGCAGCTTAGGGACAGGGGGCGCGAATCAGCCCCAGCATTTC.

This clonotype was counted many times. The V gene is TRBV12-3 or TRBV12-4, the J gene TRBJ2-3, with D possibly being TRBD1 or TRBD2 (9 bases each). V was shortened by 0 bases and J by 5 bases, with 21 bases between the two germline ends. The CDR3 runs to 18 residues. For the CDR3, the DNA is TGTGCCAGCAGTTTAGCACAGGGGGCTCTAGCGGGAAGAGATACGCAGTATTTT. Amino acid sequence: CASSLAQGALAGRDTQYF.

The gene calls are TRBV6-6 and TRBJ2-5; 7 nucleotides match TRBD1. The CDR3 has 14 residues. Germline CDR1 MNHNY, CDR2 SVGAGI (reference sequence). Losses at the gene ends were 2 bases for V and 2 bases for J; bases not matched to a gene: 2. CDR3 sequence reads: CASSYGQAQETQYF. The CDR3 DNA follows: TGTGCCAGCAGTTACGGACAGGCGCAAGAGACCCAGTACTTC.

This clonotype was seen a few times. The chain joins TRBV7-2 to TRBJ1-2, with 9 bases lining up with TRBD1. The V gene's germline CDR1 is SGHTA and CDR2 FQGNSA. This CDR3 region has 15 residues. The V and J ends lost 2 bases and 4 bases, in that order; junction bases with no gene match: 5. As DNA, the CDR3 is TGTGCCAGCAGCTTAAGTGGACAGGGGACCTATGGCTACACCTTC. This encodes CASSLSGQGTYGYTF.

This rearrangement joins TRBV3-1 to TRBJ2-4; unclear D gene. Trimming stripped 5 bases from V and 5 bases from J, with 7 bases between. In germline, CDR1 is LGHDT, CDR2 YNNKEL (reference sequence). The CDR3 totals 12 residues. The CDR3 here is CASSLRENIQYF. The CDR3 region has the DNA TGTGCCAGCAGCTTAAGGGAAAACATTCAGTACTTC.

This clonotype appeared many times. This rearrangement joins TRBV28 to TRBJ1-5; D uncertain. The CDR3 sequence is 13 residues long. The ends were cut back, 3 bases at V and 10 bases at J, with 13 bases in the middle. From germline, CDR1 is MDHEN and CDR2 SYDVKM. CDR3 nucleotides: TGTGCCAGCAGTTTTGGAGGGAGGAAACCCCAGCATTTT. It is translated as CASSFGGRKPQHF.

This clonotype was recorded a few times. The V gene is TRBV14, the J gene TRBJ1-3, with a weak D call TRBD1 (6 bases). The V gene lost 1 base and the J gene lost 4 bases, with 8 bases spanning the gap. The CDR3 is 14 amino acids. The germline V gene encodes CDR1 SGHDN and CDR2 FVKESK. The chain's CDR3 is CASSQGTAGNTIYF. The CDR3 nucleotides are TGTGCCAGCAGCCAAGGGACAGCCGGAAACACCATATATTTT.